Each of the 31 T cell receptor beta chains below was sequenced from the same sample in a study of cytomegalovirus exposure and HLA in healthy donors. The PCR used 60 Vbeta and 13 Jbeta primers. The data were produced by immunoSEQ multiplex PCR, yet TCRdb's version contains in-frame clones alone and is incomplete. The sample shows around 200,000 clones, 74% of them seen only once. Sequences were obtained from PBMCs. These TCRs come from a woman between 25 and 40 years old in good health and CMV-seropositive.

V gene TRBV5-6 combines with J gene TRBJ2-5; D might be TRBD2 (5 bases). Trimming removed 5 bases at V and 5 bases at J, with 10 bases between. This CDR3 has 12 amino acids. Germline V lookup: CDR1 SGHDT, CDR2 YYEEEE. DNA for the CDR3: TGTGCCAGCAGGCGGGTGGAGGAGACCCAGTACTTC. Encoded protein: CASRRVEETQYF. Full variable domain (remainder filled in from reference TRBV5-6 and TRBJ2-5): DAGVTQSPTHLIKTRGQQVTLRCSPKSGHDTVSWYQQALGQGPQFIFQYYEEEERQRGNFPDRFSGHQFPNYSSELNVNALLLGDSALYLCASRRVEETQYFGPGTRLLVL.

About this clone itself: Distinct nucleotide sequences in the sample also encode this CDR3. V is TRBV5-1 and J is TRBJ1-1; 7 bases are a match to TRBD1. This CDR3 has 14 amino acids. Trimming removed 4 bases from V and 5 bases from J; junction bases left unmatched: 8. The V gene's germline CDR1 is SGHRS and CDR2 YFSETQ. The CDR3 bases are TGCGCCAGCAGCCCGCGACAGGGTGGGACTGAAGCTTTCTTT. Protein sequence: CASSPRQGGTEAFF.

This chain uses TRBV6-1 with TRBJ2-3; 8 bases are a match to TRBD2. Germline V gene lookup returns CDR1 MNHNS and CDR2 SASEGT. The CDR3 is 16 amino acids. V shed 2 bases, J shed 3 bases, and the junction held 7 bases outside the gene matches. CDR3 amino acids: CASSELSAGGTDTQYF. In DNA, the CDR3 is TGTGCCAGCAGTGAATTGTCTGCGGGAGGTACAGATACGCAGTATTTT.

The chain links TRBV21-1 to TRBJ1-2. TRBV21-1 is a pseudogene segment. The CDR3 consists of 15 residues. This CDR3 is CASSKPIVEGYGYTF. CDR3 nucleotide sequence: TGTGCCAGCAGCAAGCCCATAGTCGAGGGCTATGGCTACACCTTC.

V is TRBV6-5 and J is TRBJ2-3, with a tentative D call TRBD1 (6 bases). V shed 8 bases and J shed 4 bases, with 10 bases lying between them. Germline loops: CDR1 MNHEY, CDR2 SVGAGI. The CDR3 sequence is 12 residues long. The CDR3 nucleotides read TGTGCCAGCGGGGGCCCAGCAGATACGCAGTATTTT. It encodes CASGGPADTQYF.

This clone appeared once. This chain joins TRBV27 and TRBJ1-5; TRBD1 agrees at 8 bases. The CDR3 runs 14 residues. CDR1 and CDR2 from the germline V gene are MNHEY and SMNVEV (reference sequence). With 8 bases clipped from V and 6 bases from J, the junction kept 9 bases outside the gene matches. CDR3 sequence (DNA): TGTGCCAGCCAGGACAGGGTTAAGGGTCAGCCCCAGCATTTT. Residues: CASQDRVKGQPQHF.

V is TRBV14 and J is TRBJ1-2; no clear D. There are 14 residues in the CDR3. The germline V gene has CDR1 SGHDN and CDR2 FVKESK. The germline V and J ends were trimmed by 1 base and 3 bases, with 9 bases remaining between them. The CDR3 spells CASSQASDDYGYTF. CDR3 in DNA: TGTGCCAGCAGCCAAGCCAGCGATGACTATGGCTACACCTTC. The full variable domain, with the rest looked up from reference TRBV14 and TRBJ1-2, is EAGVTQFPSHSVIEKGQTVTLRCDPISGHDNLYWYRRVMGKEIKFLLHFVKESKQDESGMPNNRFLAERTGGTYSTLKVQPAELEDSGVYFCASSQASDDYGYTFGSGTRLTVV.

V and J are TRBV5-1 and TRBJ2-1, with 11 bases matching TRBD2. The CDR3 has 14 residues. Germline-derived CDR1 and CDR2 are SGHRS and YFSETQ. The J segment lost 6 bases and the V segment lost 4 bases, leaving 3 bases of the junction unmatched. The CDR3 DNA reads TGCGCCAGCAGCCGAACTAGCGGGGGCAATGAGCAGTTCTTC. It encodes CASSRTSGGNEQFF.

This chain connects TRBV29-1 to TRBJ2-5; 14 bases are a match to TRBD2. CDR3 size: 15 residues. The V gene end was trimmed by 7 bases and the J gene end by 5 bases; junction bases not matched to a gene: 9. The V gene's germline CDR1 is SQVTM and CDR2 ANQGSEA. The DNA of the CDR3 is TGCAGCGGCAATGGACTAGCGGGGGGAGCGGAGACCCAGTACTTC. This codes for CSGNGLAGGAETQYF.

This chain links TRBV9 with TRBJ2-2, with a weak D call TRBD2 (5 bases). The V and J ends lost 0 bases and 5 bases respectively, with 14 bases between them. This CDR3 region has 16 residues. The germline V gene encodes CDR1 SGDLS and CDR2 YYNGEE. DNA for the CDR3: TGTGCCAGCAGCGTAGTTTCCGGGGTCATAACCGGGGAGCTGTTTTTT. Translating gives CASSVVSGVITGELFF.

CDR3 sequence (DNA): TGTGCCAGCAGTTACCGCCCGGTCAGGGGGGATCAGCCCCAGCATTTT. Its translation is CASSYRPVRGDQPQHF. The chain joins TRBV6-5 to TRBJ1-5; 7 nucleotides line up with TRBD1. CDR3 length: 16 residues. Per germline, CDR1 MNHEY and CDR2 SVGAGI. V was clipped by 2 bases and J by 5 bases; unmatched bases: 9.

The CDR3 nucleotides read TGTGCCAGTAGTATACAGGGAGAAGCTTTCTTT. Translating gives CASSIQGEAFF. The rearrangement joins TRBV19 to TRBJ1-1, with D perhaps TRBD1 (5 bases). The germline V gene encodes CDR1 LNHDA and CDR2 SQIVND (reference sequence). The CDR3 loop spans 11 amino acids. V was cut by 2 bases and J by 8 bases, with 6 bases left in between.

The V gene is TRBV2, the J gene TRBJ1-2, with a possible D match to TRBD1 (6 bases). In germline, CDR1 is SNHLY, CDR2 FYNNEI. The CDR3 extends over 13 amino acids. Trimming removed 9 bases at V and 0 bases at J, with 11 bases between. CDR3 DNA sequence: TGTGCCAGACGGACAGATTCTAACTATGGCTACACCTTC. Its protein product is CARRTDSNYGYTF.

V usage is TRBV5-1 and J usage is TRBJ2-7, with TRBD2 identical over 12 bases. This CDR3 comprises 15 residues. Unmatched junction bases numbered 6, after V lost 3 bases and J lost 5 bases. CDR1 is SGHRS, CDR2 YFSETQ, per germline. In DNA, the CDR3 is TGCGCCAGCAGCTCTGGACTAGCGGGAAGAAACGAGCAGTACTTC. Translating gives CASSSGLAGRNEQYF. Based on the CDR3 plus reference TRBV5-1 and TRBJ2-7, the full variable domain is KAGVTQTPRYLIKTRGQQVTLSCSPISGHRSVSWYQQTPGQGLQFLFEYFSETQRNKGNFPGRFSGRQFSNSRSEMNVSTLELGDSALYLCASSSGLAGRNEQYFGPGTRLTVT.

The rearrangement uses TRBV5-4 and TRBJ2-7, with 8 bases matching TRBD2. The trim removed 0 bases at V and 1 base at J, leaving 9 bases unmatched. The CDR3 consists of 17 residues. CDR1 SGHNT and CDR2 YYREEE come from the germline V gene (reference sequence). CDR3 sequence: CASSLGPPGLDSYEQYF. The CDR3 bases are TGTGCCAGCAGCTTGGGGCCCCCGGGACTAGATTCCTACGAGCAGTACTTC. Full variable domain (remainder filled in from reference TRBV5-4 and TRBJ2-7): ETGVTQSPTHLIKTRGQQVTLRCSSQSGHNTVSWYQQALGQGPQFIFQYYREEENGRGNFPPRFSGLQFPNYSSELNVNALELDDSALYLCASSLGPPGLDSYEQYFGPGTRLTVT.

The J gene is TRBJ2-2, the V gene TRBV23-1; D perhaps matches TRBD1 (5 bases). TRBV23-1 is noted as an ORF with a role that remains uncertain. Deletions cut 2 bases from V and 0 bases from J, with 13 bases between. This CDR3 has 17 residues. CDR3 coding DNA: TGCGCCAGCAGTCAACCAACTACAGGATCGAACACCGGGGAGCTGTTTTTT. It specifies CASSQPTTGSNTGELFF.

Turning to this clone: A read error may account for a junction end that differs from germline. The J gene is TRBJ1-2, the V gene TRBV27; D gene ambiguous. The CDR3 runs 13 residues. Per germline, CDR1 MNHEY and CDR2 SMNVEV (reference sequence). The CDR3 region has the DNA TGTGCCAGCAGTTTATTCCTGGGTAACGGGATGGCTTTC. The encoded protein is CASSLFLGNGMAF.

The chain couples TRBV19 to TRBJ1-5; D is unclear. V lost 1 base to trimming and J lost 2 bases, with 9 bases between them. This CDR3 comprises 15 residues. CDR1 LNHDA and CDR2 SQIVND come from the germline V gene (reference sequence). The CDR3 nucleotides read TGTGCCAGTAGTATAGGCACCGAGGGCAATCAGCCCCAGCATTTT. Encoded protein: CASSIGTEGNQPQHF.

This clone is a singleton in its sample. The chain employs TRBV11-2 and TRBJ1-1; D is undetermined. The CDR3 covers 13 residues. Trimming removed 4 bases at V and 1 base at J, with 7 bases between. Germline CDR1 SGHAT, CDR2 FQNNGV. The CDR3 sequence: CASSSQRNTEAFF. CDR3 sequence (DNA): TGTGCCAGCAGCTCACAGAGGAACACTGAAGCTTTCTTT.

The chain uses TRBV5-1 and TRBJ2-5; possibly TRBD2 for D (5 bases). The CDR3 runs to 14 residues. Looked up from germline, CDR1 is SGHRS and CDR2 is YFSETQ. Trimming removed 0 bases from V and 4 bases from J, with 10 bases in between. Here the CDR3 reads CASSLELGRETQYF. CDR3 DNA sequence: TGCGCCAGCAGCTTGGAACTAGGTCGAGAGACCCAGTACTTC. The entire variable domain, with the rest obtained from reference TRBV5-1 and TRBJ2-5, is as follows: KAGVTQTPRYLIKTRGQQVTLSCSPISGHRSVSWYQQTPGQGLQFLFEYFSETQRNKGNFPGRFSGRQFSNSRSEMNVSTLELGDSALYLCASSLELGRETQYFGPGTRLLVL.

This clone came up a few times. The chain combines TRBV9 with TRBJ2-3; TRBD2 aligns across 7 bases. This CDR3 has 16 residues. The germline CDR1 and CDR2 sequences are SGDLS and YYNGEE. The ends lost 4 bases at V and 0 bases at J; junction bases unmatched: 8. Written as DNA, the CDR3 is TGTGCCAGCAGCCAACAACTAGCGCTAAGCACAGATACGCAGTATTTT. Residues: CASSQQLALSTDTQYF.

J is TRBJ2-3 and V is TRBV7-2; D remains ambiguous. V dropped 1 base and J dropped 4 bases, with 9 bases sitting between them. CDR3 size: 14 residues. Germline CDR1 SGHTA, CDR2 FQGNSA. The CDR3 nucleotides read TGTGCCAGCAGCTTAGTTTCTTTTGCAGATACGCAGTATTTT. Its translation: CASSLVSFADTQYF.

The chain has TRBV29-1 and TRBJ1-1, with D possibly matching TRBD1 (6 bases). In germline, CDR1 is SQVTM, CDR2 ANQGSEA. V lost 5 bases to trimming and J lost 1 base, with 11 bases between them. The CDR3 has 13 amino acids. The CDR3 coding sequence is TGCAGCGTTTCGGGACATCGGAACACTGAAGCTTTCTTT. Protein product: CSVSGHRNTEAFF.

A word on this clone: Other DNA variants within this sample encode the same CDR3. The V call is TRBV6-5, the J call TRBJ2-4, with TRBD2 matching over 8 bases. Germline V gives CDR1 MNHEY, CDR2 SVGAGI. V was clipped by 4 bases and J by 11 bases; unmatched bases: 4. The CDR3 totals 12 residues. CDR3 DNA: TGTGCCAGCAGTTCCGGGGGGGGCGTTCAGTACTTC. Protein sequence: CASSSGGGVQYF.

This chain links TRBV28 with TRBJ1-2, with TRBD1 matching 10 bases. Germline V gene lookup returns CDR1 MDHEN and CDR2 SYDVKM. The CDR3 contains 12 residues. V dropped 10 bases and J dropped 6; count of bases not matched to a gene: 5. CDR3 sequence (DNA): TGTGCCACCAGACAGGGGGCGGATGGCTACACCTTC. Its protein is CATRQGADGYTF.

The V and J genes are TRBV27 and TRBJ2-3, with 7 bases fitting TRBD2. Germline-derived CDR1 and CDR2 are MNHEY and SMNVEV (reference sequence). The length of the CDR3 is 18 residues. Trimming cost V 4 bases and J 2 bases; bases outside gene matches: 15. For the CDR3, the DNA is TGTGCCAGCAGTTATGGGCCCTCTAGCGGCTTTAACACAGATACGCAGTATTTT. Translated: CASSYGPSSGFNTDTQYF.

The chain couples TRBV14 to TRBJ1-4; D not resolved. Germline CDR1 is SGHDN and CDR2 is FVKESK. The CDR3 length is 12 residues. V was cut by 0 bases and J by 10 bases, with 6 bases left in between. CDR3 sequence: CASSQDRVKLFF. The CDR3 DNA follows: TGTGCCAGCAGCCAAGATAGAGTAAAACTGTTTTTT.

This sequence joins TRBV5-6 and TRBJ1-1; TRBD1 matches at 7 bases. The V segment lost 6 bases and the J segment 6 bases; nucleotides outside the gene matches: 8. Germline V lookup: CDR1 SGHDT, CDR2 YYEEEE. The CDR3 is 13 amino acids. The CDR3 DNA sequence: TGTGCCAGCATCCTCCAGGGGGTGGCTGAAGCTTTCTTT. This translates into CASILQGVAEAFF.

V gene TRBV4-2 combines with J gene TRBJ2-1, with 9 bases fitting TRBD2. J gave up 4 bases and V 6 bases, and 7 bases lay outside the gene matches. This CDR3 has 15 amino acids. Germline CDR1 LGHNA, CDR2 YNFKEQ. The CDR3 DNA is TGTGCCAGCAGTTCTAGCGGGAATTCTTACAATGAGCAGTTCTTC. This gives the protein CASSSSGNSYNEQFF.

The genes are TRBV6-5 and TRBJ1-4; no firm D call. There are 13 residues in the CDR3. The germline CDR1 and CDR2 sequences are MNHEY and SVGAGI. V was cut by 0 bases and J by 8 bases, with 7 bases left in between. The CDR3, as DNA: TGTGCCAGCAGTTACTCGGCAGGCGAAAAACTGTTTTTT. Amino acid sequence: CASSYSAGEKLFF.

The chain couples TRBV6-1 to TRBJ2-7, with TRBD1 as a possible D gene (5 bases). V was clipped by 4 bases and J by 0 bases, with 10 bases between them. Germline V gene data show CDR1 as MNHNS and CDR2 as SASEGT. This CDR3 spans 14 amino acids. The DNA for the CDR3 is TGTGCCAGCAGTGTAGGGGCTCTCTCCTACGAGCAGTACTTC. Translating gives CASSVGALSYEQYF.